This T cell receptor (beta chain) stems from a study of CD8+ T cells in alopecia areata. Across the study: Patients in the study were on tofacitinib for 6 to 18 months, then off it for 6 months. Study-wide results and limits: It was lesional scalp, especially alopecia totalis/universalis, that showed higher clonality than normal scalp.

About this clone itself: The antigen is not known.

Documented treatment: oral pan-JAK inhibitor, 5-10 mg twice daily. Peripheral blood samples and lesional scalp punch biopsies were obtained from alopecia areata patients. After removal of 5 bases from V and 4 bases from J, the junction contained 18 bases not matched to a gene. Per germline, CDR1 SGHTA and CDR2 FQGNSA. The CDR3 consists of 19 residues. Reverse transcription of extracted RNA yielded cDNA, which provided the sequencing template. Sequenced by immunoSEQ multiplex PCR; TCRdb stores in-frame clones only, minus some. The sample contains roughly 120,000 clones, roughly 60% of which appear only once.

V gene TRBV7-2 combines with J gene TRBJ2-4; 9 nucleotides align to TRBD1. Sample: CD8+ T cells sorted from blood, taken at week 4, from a patient treated with tofacitinib. The TCR comes from a human donor with alopecia areata. CDR3 residues: CASSPTLPRDRVPKNIQYF. The CDR3, as DNA: TGTGCCAGCAGCCCAACCCTGCCGCGGGACAGGGTGCCAAAAAACATTCAGTACTTC.